Listed here are 26 T cell receptor beta chains from one sample, sequenced in a study of T cell changes during pregnancy in multiple sclerosis. The protocol was immunoSEQ multiplex PCR, while the TCRdb copy is restricted to in-frame clones and leaves out a portion. The sample includes over 25,000 clones, more than 90% of them seen just once. The specimen was CD4+ T cells from peripheral blood mononuclear cells, collected in the second trimester of pregnancy. Every receptor here comes from a female donor in good health, enrolled as a control in a pregnancy study.

V and J are TRBV7-9 and TRBJ1-4, with D possibly matching TRBD1 (5 bases). With 6 bases removed from V and 3 bases from J, the gap between germline ends came to 14 bases. This CDR3 is built from 15 residues. The germline V gene has CDR1 SEHNR and CDR2 FQNEAQ (reference sequence). For the CDR3, the DNA is TGTGCCAGCAGGGAAGCAGGGCCTGCTAATGAAAAACTGTTTTTT. Amino acid sequence: CASREAGPANEKLFF.

The chain couples TRBV10-3 to TRBJ1-5; D is ambiguous. V lost 0 bases and J lost 2, with 8 bases in between. The CDR3 length is 15 residues. Germline V lookup: CDR1 ENHRY, CDR2 SYGVKD. The CDR3 spells CAISESGLGNQPQHF. CDR3 DNA sequence: TGTGCCATCAGTGAGTCCGGACTAGGCAATCAGCCCCAGCATTTT.

The chain combines TRBV5-1 with TRBJ1-2; 10 bases map to TRBD1. V dropped 4 bases and J dropped 0; count of bases not matched to a gene: 9. Germline V gene lookup returns CDR1 SGHRS and CDR2 YFSETQ. The CDR3 consists of 17 residues. The CDR3 DNA reads TGCGCCAGCAGCGAGACAGGACAGGGGGTCCCTAACTATGGCTACACCTTC. Translating gives CASSETGQGVPNYGYTF.

This clone has only one observation. The chain links TRBV10-1 to TRBJ2-3, with 9 bases matching TRBD2. The CDR3 length is 14 residues. CDR1 WNHNN and CDR2 SYGVQD come from the germline V gene (reference sequence). V lost 5 bases to trimming and J lost 2 bases; unmatched junction nucleotides: 2. CDR3 region: CASSSGGHTDTQYF. The CDR3 DNA reads as TGCGCCAGCAGTAGCGGGGGGCACACAGATACGCAGTATTTT.

This clone was seen once. The rearrangement links TRBV25-1 to TRBJ1-2; TRBD1 matches 8 bases. CDR3 length equals 15 residues. Germline V CDR1 and CDR2: MGHDK, SYGVNS. The ends lost 2 bases at V and 4 bases at J; junction bases unmatched: 6. In DNA form, the CDR3 reads TGTGCCAGCAGTGAAAACAGGGGGTCGGCCTATGGCTACACCTTC. It is translated as CASSENRGSAYGYTF.

The chain employs TRBV15 and TRBJ2-5, with TRBD2 identical over 12 bases. The CDR3 length is 18 residues. CDR1 is LNHNV and CDR2 is YYDKDF in the germline V gene (reference sequence). V lost 0 bases, J lost 6 bases, and 11 bases stayed unmatched. The CDR3: CATSRDLTSGGHMKTQYF. CDR3 sequence (DNA): TGTGCCACCAGCAGAGACCTGACTAGCGGGGGCCACATGAAGACCCAGTACTTC.

V and J are TRBV5-1 and TRBJ2-2; D may be TRBD2 (5 bases). Trimming took off 0 bases at V and 1 base at J, with 7 bases between the two ends. The length of the CDR3 is 15 residues. Per the germline V gene, CDR1 is SGHRS and CDR2 is YFSETQ. CDR3 residues: CASSLGGRNTGELFF. In DNA, the CDR3 is TGCGCCAGCAGCTTGGGTGGGAGGAACACCGGGGAGCTGTTTTTT. Full variable domain (outside the CDR3, taken from reference TRBV5-1 and TRBJ2-2): KAGVTQTPRYLIKTRGQQVTLSCSPISGHRSVSWYQQTPGQGLQFLFEYFSETQRNKGNFPGRFSGRQFSNSRSEMNVSTLELGDSALYLCASSLGGRNTGELFFGEGSRLTVL.

The chain joins TRBV6-5 to TRBJ1-3; TRBD1 agrees at 9 bases. This CDR3 comprises 15 residues. V shed 6 bases, J shed 3 bases, and the junction held 6 bases outside the gene matches. Germline V gives CDR1 MNHEY, CDR2 SVGAGI. The CDR3 region is CASRQTGGSGNTIYF. CDR3 nucleotides: TGTGCCAGCAGGCAGACAGGGGGAAGTGGAAACACCATATATTTT.

The CDR3: CAWSWVGGPTDTQYF. CDR3 bases: TGTGCCTGGAGTTGGGTGGGAGGTCCCACAGATACGCAGTATTTT. The rearrangement uses TRBV30 and TRBJ2-3; perhaps TRBD2 as D (6 bases). This CDR3 has 15 amino acids. V was cut by 2 bases and J by 2 bases, with 14 bases left in between. CDR1 and CDR2 from the germline V gene are GTSNPN and SVGIG (reference sequence). The full variable domain, with the rest looked up from reference TRBV30 and TRBJ2-3, is SQTIHQWPATLVQPVGSPLSLECTVEGTSNPNLYWYRQAAGRGLQLLFYSVGIGQISSEVPQNLSASRPQDRQFILSSKKLLLSDSGFYLCAWSWVGGPTDTQYFGPGTRLTVL.

The chain combines TRBV27 with TRBJ1-5, with 7 bases lining up with TRBD1. This CDR3 has 16 amino acids. V dropped 3 bases and J dropped 4; count of bases not matched to a gene: 9. Germline CDR1 and CDR2: MNHEY and SMNVEV (reference sequence). Here the CDR3 DNA reads TGTGCCAGCAGTTTCGTAAGCAGGGGGGCTAATCAGCCCCAGCATTTT. Encoded protein: CASSFVSRGANQPQHF.

The chain is built from TRBV30 and TRBJ1-6, with D perhaps matching TRBD1 (6 bases). This CDR3 is built from 15 residues. V gave up 0 bases and J gave up 5 bases, with 11 bases separating them. Germline V gives CDR1 GTSNPN, CDR2 SVGIG (reference sequence). CDR3 DNA sequence: TGTGCCTGGAGTGTACTGCCAGGGGATAATTCACCCCTCCACTTT. It specifies CAWSVLPGDNSPLHF.

The rearrangement links TRBV7-2 to TRBJ2-5, with 10 nucleotides matching TRBD2. The junction had 9 bases not matched to a gene; V was cut back by 0 bases and J by 5 bases. Germline V lookup: CDR1 SGHTA, CDR2 FQGNSA. CDR3 length equals 17 residues. CDR3 coding DNA: TGTGCCAGCAGCTTAGCAAAACTAGCGGGGTTGGGTGAGACCCAGTACTTC. Translated, it gives CASSLAKLAGLGETQYF.

The V call is TRBV5-1, the J call TRBJ2-1, with 13 bases fitting TRBD2. With 0 bases clipped from V and 6 bases from J, the junction kept 3 bases outside the gene matches. Germline V gives CDR1 SGHRS, CDR2 YFSETQ. This CDR3 is built from 16 residues. The DNA of the CDR3 is TGCGCCAGCAGCTTGGCCGGACTAGCGGGAGTCAATGAGCAGTTCTTC. Protein product: CASSLAGLAGVNEQFF.

The chain uses TRBV28 and TRBJ2-3; maybe TRBD2 (6 bases). Trimming cost V 2 bases and J 2 bases, with 14 bases left between them. CDR1 is MDHEN and CDR2 is SYDVKM in the germline V gene. This CDR3 contains 16 residues. The chain's CDR3 is CASSLGRGPSTDTQYF. Written as DNA, the CDR3 is TGTGCCAGCAGTTTAGGGCGGGGCCCTTCCACAGATACGCAGTATTTT.

This clone has only one observation. The rearrangement joins TRBV7-2 to TRBJ1-2; a weak D match, TRBD1 (6 bases). The CDR3 is 14 amino acids. Germline-derived CDR1 and CDR2 are SGHTA and FQGNSA. V lost 4 bases and J 3 bases, leaving 12 bases between the germline ends. The CDR3 nucleotides read TGTGCCAGCAGCTCAGGGGTCGGCTACTATGGCTACACCTTC. Translating it yields CASSSGVGYYGYTF.

J is TRBJ1-4 and V is TRBV5-5; tentatively, D is TRBD1 (5 bases). Germline CDR1 and CDR2: SGHKS and YYEKEE (reference sequence). The CDR3 sequence is 14 residues long. Trimming took 6 bases from V and 7 from J, leaving 16 bases between them. CDR3 bases: TGTGCCAGCACCCCCGACAGCCCCAGTGAAAAACTGTTTTTT. It is translated as CASTPDSPSEKLFF.

This clone was observed a handful of times. J is TRBJ1-2 and V is TRBV12-2. TRBV12-2 is listed as a pseudogene. The CDR3 is made up of 13 amino acids. The CDR3 bases are TGTGCAAGTCGCTTAAGGAGAAACTATGGCTACACCTTC. Protein product: CASRLRRNYGYTF.

The rearrangement joins TRBV2 to TRBJ1-4, with 7 bases that match TRBD1. After removal of 2 bases from V and 3 bases from J, the junction contained 6 bases not matched to a gene. The CDR3 sequence is 16 residues long. Germline-derived CDR1 and CDR2 are SNHLY and FYNNEI. The CDR3 DNA follows: TGTGCCAGCAGTGAATCACAGGGGAGCGCTAATGAAAAACTGTTTTTT. This encodes CASSESQGSANEKLFF.

V is TRBV29-1 and J is TRBJ2-1, with 8 nucleotides matching TRBD1. This CDR3 contains 14 residues. Germline V CDR1 and CDR2: SQVTM, ANQGSEA. Unmatched junction bases numbered 13, after V lost 5 bases and J lost 10 bases. The CDR3 bases are TGCAGCGTTCTTGTGGACAGGGAGGCTCGGGAGCAGTTCTTC. It specifies CSVLVDREAREQFF.

V usage is TRBV27 and J usage is TRBJ2-2; D is unresolved. The CDR3 contains 15 residues. V gave up 1 base and J gave up 2 bases, with 8 bases separating them. Germline values: CDR1 MNHEY, CDR2 SMNVEV (reference sequence). CDR3 in amino acids: CASSLFSRNTGELFF. In DNA form, the CDR3 reads TGTGCCAGCAGTTTATTTAGCAGAAACACCGGGGAGCTGTTTTTT.

This clone appeared once. The V gene is TRBV30, the J gene TRBJ1-1; 10 bases are a match to TRBD1. This CDR3 is 14 amino acids long. CDR1 and CDR2 (germline): GTSNPN, SVGIG (reference sequence). After removal of 0 bases from V and 5 bases from J, the junction contained 3 bases not matched to a gene. This CDR3 is CAWSVPDRGTEAFF. The CDR3, as DNA: TGTGCCTGGAGTGTACCGGACAGGGGGACTGAAGCTTTCTTT.

The chain links TRBV29-1 to TRBJ2-1, with D possibly matching TRBD2 (6 bases). This CDR3 comprises 15 residues. Germline V gene data show CDR1 as SQVTM and CDR2 as ANQGSEA. The ends were cut back, 2 bases at V and 7 bases at J, with 18 bases in the middle. The CDR3, as DNA: TGCAGCGTTGAACCAGACCGGGACTCGTCTAATGAGCAGTTCTTC. This sequence encodes CSVEPDRDSSNEQFF.

The chain joins TRBV30 to TRBJ1-1, with D unresolved. This CDR3 has 13 residues. CDR1 GTSNPN and CDR2 SVGIG come from the germline V gene (reference sequence). Trimming took off 0 bases at V and 4 bases at J, with 9 bases between the two ends. The CDR3 here is CAWSVHSGTEAFF. Written as DNA, the CDR3 is TGTGCCTGGAGTGTACATTCAGGCACTGAAGCTTTCTTT.

CDR3 bases: TGTGCCAGTAGTTTTCAACCGGGACTAGCGGGGCCCGGGGAGCTGTTTTTT. Translating gives CASSFQPGLAGPGELFF. The chain uses TRBV19 and TRBJ2-2, with TRBD2 matching 13 bases. The CDR3 totals 17 residues. With V trimmed by 5 bases and J by 6 bases, 9 bases remained unmatched. Per germline, CDR1 LNHDA and CDR2 SQIVND (reference sequence).

In its sample, this clone was seen once. The J gene is TRBJ2-1, the V gene TRBV18; the D gene is possibly TRBD2 (6 bases). Trimming removed 8 bases from V and 6 bases from J, with 17 bases in between. Germline lookup yields CDR1 KGHSH and CDR2 LQKENI. The CDR3 loop spans 14 amino acids. The CDR3 spells CASQGLADSNEQFF. For the CDR3, the DNA is TGTGCCAGCCAGGGACTGGCCGATAGCAATGAGCAGTTCTTC.

The rearrangement links TRBV19 to TRBJ1-4; 9 bases are a match to TRBD1. Germline CDR1 reads LNHDA; CDR2 reads SQIVND (reference sequence). The V segment lost 7 bases and the J segment 6 bases; nucleotides outside the gene matches: 9. This CDR3 is built from 15 residues. Here the CDR3 reads CASTGGQGTHEKLFF. The CDR3 DNA reads as TGTGCCAGTACCGGAGGACAGGGGACTCATGAAAAACTGTTTTTT.